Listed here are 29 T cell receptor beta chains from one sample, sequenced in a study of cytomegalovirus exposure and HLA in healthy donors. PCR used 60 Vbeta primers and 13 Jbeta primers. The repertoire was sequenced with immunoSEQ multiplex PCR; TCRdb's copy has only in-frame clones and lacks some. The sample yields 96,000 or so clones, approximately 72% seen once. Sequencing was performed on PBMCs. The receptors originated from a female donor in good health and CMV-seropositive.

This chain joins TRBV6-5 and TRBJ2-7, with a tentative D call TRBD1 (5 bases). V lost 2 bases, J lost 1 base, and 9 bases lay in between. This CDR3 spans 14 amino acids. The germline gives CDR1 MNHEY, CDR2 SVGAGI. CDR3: CASSYGRESYEQYF. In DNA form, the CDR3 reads TGTGCCAGCAGTTACGGCAGGGAATCCTACGAGCAGTACTTC.

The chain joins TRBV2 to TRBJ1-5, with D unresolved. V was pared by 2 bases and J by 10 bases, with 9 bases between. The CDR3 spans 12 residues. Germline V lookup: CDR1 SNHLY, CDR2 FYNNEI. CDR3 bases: TGTGCCAGCAGTGAATTAGTTACCCCCCAGCATTTT. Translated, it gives CASSELVTPQHF.

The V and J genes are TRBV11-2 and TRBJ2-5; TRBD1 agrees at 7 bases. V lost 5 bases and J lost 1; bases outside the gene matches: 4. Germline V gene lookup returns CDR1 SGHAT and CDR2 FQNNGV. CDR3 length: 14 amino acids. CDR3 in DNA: TGTGCCAGCAGCCAATGGGACAGCCAAGAGACCCAGTACTTC. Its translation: CASSQWDSQETQYF.

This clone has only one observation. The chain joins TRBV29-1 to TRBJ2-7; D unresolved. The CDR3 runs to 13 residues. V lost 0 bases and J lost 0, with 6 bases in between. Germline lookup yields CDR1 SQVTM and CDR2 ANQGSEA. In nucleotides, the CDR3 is TGCAGCGTTGAAGAAGAGAACTCCTACGAGCAGTACTTC. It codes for CSVEEENSYEQYF.

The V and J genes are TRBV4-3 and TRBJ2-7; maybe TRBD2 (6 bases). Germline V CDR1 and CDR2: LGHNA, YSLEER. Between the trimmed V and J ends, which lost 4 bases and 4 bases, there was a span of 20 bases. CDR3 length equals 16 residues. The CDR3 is CASSPQSTQGGYEQYF. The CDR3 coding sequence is TGCGCCAGCAGCCCACAATCGACCCAGGGAGGATACGAGCAGTACTTC.

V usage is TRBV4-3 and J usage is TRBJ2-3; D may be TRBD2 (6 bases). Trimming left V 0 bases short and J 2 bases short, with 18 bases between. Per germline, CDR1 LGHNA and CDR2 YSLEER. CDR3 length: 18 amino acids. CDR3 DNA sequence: TGCGCCAGCAGCCAAGATCGGGAGCCCAGTGCACACACAGATACGCAGTATTTT. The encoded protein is CASSQDREPSAHTDTQYF.

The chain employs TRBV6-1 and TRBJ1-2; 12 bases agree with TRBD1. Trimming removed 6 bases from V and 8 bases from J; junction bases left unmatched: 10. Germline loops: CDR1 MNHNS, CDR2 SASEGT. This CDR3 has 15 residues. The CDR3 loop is CASSLKGQGAKGYTF. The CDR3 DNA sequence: TGTGCCAGCAGCCTAAAGGGACAGGGGGCTAAAGGCTACACCTTC.

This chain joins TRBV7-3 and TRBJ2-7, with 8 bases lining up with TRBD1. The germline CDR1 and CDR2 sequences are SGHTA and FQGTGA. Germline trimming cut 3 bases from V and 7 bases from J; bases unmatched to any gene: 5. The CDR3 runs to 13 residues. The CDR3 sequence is CASSFQGAGEQYF. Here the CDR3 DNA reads TGTGCCAGCAGCTTTCAGGGGGCGGGGGAGCAGTACTTC.

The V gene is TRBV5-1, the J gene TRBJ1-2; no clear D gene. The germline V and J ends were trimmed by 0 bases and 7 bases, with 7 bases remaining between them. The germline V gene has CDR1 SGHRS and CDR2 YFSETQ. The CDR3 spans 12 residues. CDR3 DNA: TGCGCCAGCAGCTTGGGGTCCAGTGGCTACACCTTC. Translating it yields CASSLGSSGYTF. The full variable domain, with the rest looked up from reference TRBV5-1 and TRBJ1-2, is KAGVTQTPRYLIKTRGQQVTLSCSPISGHRSVSWYQQTPGQGLQFLFEYFSETQRNKGNFPGRFSGRQFSNSRSEMNVSTLELGDSALYLCASSLGSSGYTFGSGTRLTVV.

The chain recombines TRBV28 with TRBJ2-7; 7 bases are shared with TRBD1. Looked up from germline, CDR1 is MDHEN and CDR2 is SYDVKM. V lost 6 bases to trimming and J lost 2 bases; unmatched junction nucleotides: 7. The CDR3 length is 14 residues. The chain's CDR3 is CASRRQGPTYEQYF. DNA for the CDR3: TGTGCCAGCAGGCGACAGGGCCCCACCTACGAGCAGTACTTC.

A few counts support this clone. The DNA for the CDR3 is TGTGCCAGCCGCAGGGGGCTTGGAGAGCAGTACTTC. Translation gives CASRRGLGEQYF. The rearrangement joins TRBV6-5 to TRBJ2-7; TRBD1 matches at 8 bases. The germline V gene encodes CDR1 MNHEY and CDR2 SVGAGI. V dropped 8 bases and J dropped 7; count of bases not matched to a gene: 7. The CDR3 length is 12 residues.

CDR3 nucleotide sequence: TGCAGCGTTGGACAGGGGTCCGACTATGGCTACACCTTC. This translates into CSVGQGSDYGYTF. The chain couples TRBV29-1 to TRBJ1-2; 8 bases map to TRBD1. The CDR3 has 13 residues. Looked up from germline, CDR1 is SQVTM and CDR2 is ANQGSEA. The junction had 4 bases not matched to a gene; V was cut back by 4 bases and J by 3 bases.

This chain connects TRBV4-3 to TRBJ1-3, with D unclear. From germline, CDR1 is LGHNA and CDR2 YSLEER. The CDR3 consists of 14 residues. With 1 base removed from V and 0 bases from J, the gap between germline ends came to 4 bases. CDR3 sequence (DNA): TGCGCCAGCAGCCAAGCCCGCTCTGGAAACACCATATATTTT. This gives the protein CASSQARSGNTIYF.

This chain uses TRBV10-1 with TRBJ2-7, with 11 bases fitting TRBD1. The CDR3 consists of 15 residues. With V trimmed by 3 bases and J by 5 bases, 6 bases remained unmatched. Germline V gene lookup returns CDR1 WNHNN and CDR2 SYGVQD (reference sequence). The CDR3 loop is CASSERTGGRNEQYF. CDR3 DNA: TGCGCCAGCAGTGAAAGGACAGGGGGCAGAAACGAGCAGTACTTC.

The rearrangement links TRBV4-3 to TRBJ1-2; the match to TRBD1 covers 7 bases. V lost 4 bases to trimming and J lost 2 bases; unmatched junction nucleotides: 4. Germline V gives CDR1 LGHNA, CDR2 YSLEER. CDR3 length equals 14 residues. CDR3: CASSLLQGNYGYTF. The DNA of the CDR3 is TGCGCCAGCAGCCTCTTACAGGGGAACTATGGCTACACCTTC.

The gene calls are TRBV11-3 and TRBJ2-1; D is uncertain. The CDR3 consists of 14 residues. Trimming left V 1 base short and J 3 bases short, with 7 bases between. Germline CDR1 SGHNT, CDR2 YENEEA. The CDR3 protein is CASSLGANYNEQFF. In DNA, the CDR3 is TGTGCCAGCAGCTTAGGGGCTAACTACAATGAGCAGTTCTTC.

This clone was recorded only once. The CDR3 sequence: CASSLFPGNGANVLTF. Here the CDR3 DNA reads TGCGCCAGCAGCTTGTTTCCGGGGAATGGGGCCAACGTCCTGACTTTC. This chain uses TRBV5-1 with TRBJ2-6; tentative D call: TRBD2 (5 bases). Trimming left V 1 base short and J 3 bases short, with 11 bases between. Germline V gene lookup returns CDR1 SGHRS and CDR2 YFSETQ. This CDR3 has 16 amino acids.

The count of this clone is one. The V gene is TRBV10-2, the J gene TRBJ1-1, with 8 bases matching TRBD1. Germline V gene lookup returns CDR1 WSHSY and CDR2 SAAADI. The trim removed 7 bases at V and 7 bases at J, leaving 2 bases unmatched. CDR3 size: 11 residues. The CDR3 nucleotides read TGCGCCAGCAAGGACAGGGATGAAGCTTTCTTT. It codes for CASKDRDEAFF.

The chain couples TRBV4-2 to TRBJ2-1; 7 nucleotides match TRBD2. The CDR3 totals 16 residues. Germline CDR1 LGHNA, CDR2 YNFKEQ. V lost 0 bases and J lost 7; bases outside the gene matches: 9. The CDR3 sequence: CASSQDPSGLGNEQFF. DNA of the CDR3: TGTGCCAGCAGCCAAGATCCGTCCGGACTAGGGAATGAGCAGTTCTTC.

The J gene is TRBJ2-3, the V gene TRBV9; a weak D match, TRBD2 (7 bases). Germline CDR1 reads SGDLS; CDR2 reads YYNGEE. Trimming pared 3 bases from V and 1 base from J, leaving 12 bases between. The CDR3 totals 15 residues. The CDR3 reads CASSGGGAGTDTQYF. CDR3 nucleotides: TGTGCCAGCAGCGGTGGGGGGGCTGGCACAGATACGCAGTATTTT.

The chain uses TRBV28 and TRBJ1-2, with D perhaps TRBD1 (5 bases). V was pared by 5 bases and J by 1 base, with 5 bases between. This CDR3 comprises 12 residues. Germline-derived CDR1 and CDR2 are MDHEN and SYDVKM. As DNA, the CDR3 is TGTGCCAGCAGTCAGGGTAACTATGGCTACACCTTC. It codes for CASSQGNYGYTF.

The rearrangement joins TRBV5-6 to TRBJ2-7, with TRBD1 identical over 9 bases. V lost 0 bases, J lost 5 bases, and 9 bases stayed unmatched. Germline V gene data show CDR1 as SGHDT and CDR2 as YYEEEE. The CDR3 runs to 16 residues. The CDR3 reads CASSLVEGTGFHEQYF. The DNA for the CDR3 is TGTGCCAGCAGCTTGGTAGAAGGGACAGGGTTCCACGAGCAGTACTTC.

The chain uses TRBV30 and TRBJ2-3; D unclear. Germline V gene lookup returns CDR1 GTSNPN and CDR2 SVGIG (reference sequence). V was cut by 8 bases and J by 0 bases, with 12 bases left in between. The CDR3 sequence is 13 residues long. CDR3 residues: CAVTPPSTDTQYF. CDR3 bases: TGTGCCGTGACACCTCCTAGCACAGATACGCAGTATTTT.

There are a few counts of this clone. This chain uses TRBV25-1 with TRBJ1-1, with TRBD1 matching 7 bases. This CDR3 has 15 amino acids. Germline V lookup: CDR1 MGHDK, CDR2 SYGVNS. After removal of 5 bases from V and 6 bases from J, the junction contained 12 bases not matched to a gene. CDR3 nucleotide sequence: TGTGCCAGCAGTCCACCTTTACAGGGGAAGGCTGAAGCTTTCTTT. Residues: CASSPPLQGKAEAFF.

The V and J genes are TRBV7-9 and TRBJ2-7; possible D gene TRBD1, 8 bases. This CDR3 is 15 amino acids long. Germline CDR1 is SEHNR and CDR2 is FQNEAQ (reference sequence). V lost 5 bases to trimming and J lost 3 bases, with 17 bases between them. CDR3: CASSPPSGTGYEQYF. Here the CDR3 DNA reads TGTGCCAGCAGCCCCCCGAGCGGGACAGGCTACGAGCAGTACTTC.

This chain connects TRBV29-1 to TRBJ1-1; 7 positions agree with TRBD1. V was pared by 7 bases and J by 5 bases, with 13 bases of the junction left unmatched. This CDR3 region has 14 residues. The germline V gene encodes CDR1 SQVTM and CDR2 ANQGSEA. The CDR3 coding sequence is TGCAGCGCCACCCGGGTAGGGGGCTCTACTGAAGCTTTCTTT. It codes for CSATRVGGSTEAFF.

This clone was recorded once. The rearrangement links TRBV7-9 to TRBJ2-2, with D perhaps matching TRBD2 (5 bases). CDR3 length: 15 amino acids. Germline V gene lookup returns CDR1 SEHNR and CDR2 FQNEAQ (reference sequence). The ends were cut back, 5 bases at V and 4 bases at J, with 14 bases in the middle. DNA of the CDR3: TGTGCCAGCAGCCCCATGGGAGCGAGCACCGGGGAGCTGTTTTTT. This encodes CASSPMGASTGELFF.

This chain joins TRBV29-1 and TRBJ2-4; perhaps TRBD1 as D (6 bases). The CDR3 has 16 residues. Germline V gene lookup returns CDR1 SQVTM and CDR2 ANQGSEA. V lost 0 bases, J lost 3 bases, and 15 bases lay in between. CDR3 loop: CSVEDTTGYGKNIQYF. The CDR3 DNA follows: TGCAGCGTTGAAGATACAACAGGGTATGGCAAAAACATTCAGTACTTC. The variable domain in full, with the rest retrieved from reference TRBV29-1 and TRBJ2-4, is SAVISQKPSRDICQRGTSLTIQCQVDSQVTMMFWYRQQPGQSLTLIATANQGSEATYESGFVIDKFPISRPNLTFSTLTVSNMSPEDSSIYLCSVEDTTGYGKNIQYFGAGTRLSVL.

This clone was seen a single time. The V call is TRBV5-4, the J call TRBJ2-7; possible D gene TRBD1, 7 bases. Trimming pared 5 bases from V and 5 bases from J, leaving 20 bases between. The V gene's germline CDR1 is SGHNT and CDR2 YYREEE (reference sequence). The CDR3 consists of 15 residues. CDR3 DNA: TGTGCCAGCAGTTTCAGACTAGGCAGGGGGGACGAGCAGTACTTC. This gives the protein CASSFRLGRGDEQYF.